This TCR beta chain was observed in a study of cytomegalovirus exposure and HLA in healthy donors (dated 2017 in TCRdb). Looking at the study overall: An earlier analysis of some 620 of the donors reported around 280 Gb of sequence data and 95 million to 120 million unique TCR beta sequences obtained from about 179 million T cells. An earlier analysis of several hundred of the donors applied high-throughput TCR beta sequencing to assess whether each TCR beta V gene segment acted as functional or pseudogenic. To study patterns of TCR occurrence, a later analysis re-analyzed previously published TCR beta repertoires from 500 to 850 donors and added high-resolution HLA genotyping. Typing coverage varied by locus: roughly 629-640 donors for A, B, C, DRB1 and DQB1; approximately 560 for DQA1; over 600 for DPA1; roughly 450 for DPB1. Four or five DR-DQ haplotypes were treated as single units for association and clustering because of strong linkage in the cohort. The later analysis used no new phenotypic data to find candidate immune exposures, relying instead on TCR beta sequences and their occurrence across donors. Every discovery cohort repertoire had been produced on one sequencing platform. A separate validation cohort of about 110 different subjects was used in addition to the approximately 670-subject first cohort. In a later genetic analysis, genome-wide SNP genotypes for about 55% of the roughly 700 donors were used, and that subset was treated as a discovery cohort. Both class I and class II loci were covered by HLA typing, at four-digit resolution. The study used immunosequencing to profile the T cell repertoires of hundreds of subjects and linked those repertoires to cytomegalovirus serostatus. Around 330 gigabases of sequencing data and 70 million to 100 million unique TCR sequences made up an early release that covered 640 HLA-typed donors. Donor age, sex, ethnicity and CMV serostatus were compiled alongside the repertoire data. On average, around 230,000 unique TCR beta nucleotide sequences were sequenced per donor among more than 350 genotyped donors of the cohort, with around 19% of those sequences being non-productive. The genetic ancestry cluster associated with self-reported Caucasian donors included around 76% of the roughly 400 genotyped donors. To predict cytomegalovirus infection status, the study combined high-throughput TCR immunosequencing, statistical association of individual TCRs with disease status, and machine learning. The study aimed to test whether cataloging public T cell receptors could reveal signatures of past pathogen exposure. What the study reported, not specific to this receptor: A few of the identified cytomegalovirus-associated TCR beta chains were confirmed in vitro to be specific for cytomegalovirus antigens. A later analysis associated 16,951 TCR beta sequences with specific HLA alleles at a false discovery rate of 0.05. A later analysis found that most CMV-associated TCR beta chains appeared HLA-restricted, with HLA associations seemingly driven largely by CMV exposure. In an earlier analysis of over 550 of the donors, most TCR beta V segments were observed in productive rearrangements about 87% or about 30% of the time, broadly matching IMGT annotations. Only TCR beta chains were sequenced in this cohort, and the absence of alpha or paired-chain data limited detectable features. Correlated functional status among segregating V segments might reflect linkage disequilibrium, but an unknown experimental factor could not be ruled out. Presence/absence analyses assumed roughly uniform sequencing depth across donors, an assumption that may not hold. In a later analysis, several top co-occurrence clusters were reported to appear linked to parvovirus B19, influenza, CMV and Epstein-Barr virus. A cluster of highly shared sequence variants was judged likely to represent a technical artifact of the sequencing pipeline. A later analysis found that HLA-associated TCR beta chains were more clonally expanded and had lower generation probabilities than equally common non-associated chains. A later genetic analysis associated a missense DCLRE1C variant with V-gene and J-gene trimming of TCR beta chains, and an independent cohort replicated the association. The study gave a list of under 200 TCR beta chains associated with cytomegalovirus. In a later analysis, the rate of TCR association differed among HLA loci, with DRB1 alleles having the most associated TCRs and HLA-C alleles having the fewest. CMV serostatus was the only immune exposure information available for the cohort. It was suggested by the authors that the approach could potentially be generalized to other disease states and immunological phenotypes. Cytomegalovirus status was reported to be diagnosed by the classifier with high specificity and sensitivity in both the original and validation cohorts. About 17 rarely observed V segments, including chromosome 9 orphons, were excluded from the earlier analysis of a few hundred of the donors because counts were too low. Because HLA typing was missing for some donors at each locus, association tests included only the typed subset. While some public TCRs were present in many individuals, most TCR sequences turned up only very rarely across donors. According to a later genetic analysis, donors in an Asian-associated ancestry cluster had fewer N-insertions in productive TCRs than the approximately 710-donor mean. A further reported finding was that TCR beta sequences accurately predicted the HLA-A and HLA-B alleles for most subjects in the first cohort. When HLA alleles, especially DR and DQ, strongly co-occurred, attributing TCR associations to individual alleles was difficult.

Library preparation employed the immunoSEQ multiplex PCR assay. A mixture of 60 forward primers for TCR Vbeta segments and 13 reverse primers for TCR Jbeta segments was used in the multiplex PCR. The CDR3 region of rearranged TCR beta genes was amplified from genomic DNA with a multiplex PCR assay. Amplified TCR beta libraries were sequenced as 87-base-pair reads on the Illumina HiSeq System. Processing in the source paper ran as follows. A later analysis counted about 76 million unique TCR beta chains across the 700 or so repertoires, and approximately 11 million of these chains were shared by at least two donors. Raw reads were error-corrected and collapsed into unique sequences by a nearest-neighbor algorithm in which closely related sequences were merged to remove PCR and sequencing errors. CDR3 sequences were aligned to IMGT reference sequences to assign V, D and J gene segments. Each retained sequence needed at least a six-nucleotide match to both a V gene segment and a J gene segment. A rearrangement was called productive if the CDR3 had no stop codons and remained in frame with V and J, and every other rearrangement was called non-productive. CDR3 was defined according to IMGT convention as the region running from the second conserved V-encoded cysteine to the conserved J-encoded phenylalanine. Sequences without an unambiguous match to a single V gene segment were excluded from the earlier analysis of several hundred of the donors. In an earlier analysis of a few hundred of the donors, V segments were called functional above 56.7% productive rearrangements and were called segregating when the between-donor standard deviation exceeded 5%. A statistical classification framework was built to diagnose cytomegalovirus status from the catalog of TCR beta chain sequences. In a later analysis, TCR nucleotide sequences were compared against IMGT/GENE-DB human TR gene sequences so that V and J genes could be assigned. In a later analysis, CDR3 sequences and most-parsimonious VDJ recombination scenarios were assigned using the TCRdist pipeline. In a later analysis, every TCR beta chain was defined by the combination of its CDR3 amino acid sequence and its V-gene family, and reads without a unique V-gene family were dropped. To address suspected cross-contamination and a sequencing artifact, a later analysis removed roughly 580 highly shared, low-generation-probability nucleotide sequences. In a later analysis, a clonal expansion index for each public chain was calculated from normalized within-repertoire ranks of inferred template counts. A later analysis computed generation probabilities with a VDJ recombination model fitted to out-of-frame rearrangements, and checked the results against IGoR. In a later analysis, hypergeometric tests were used to score TCR-TCR, TCR-HLA and TCR-CMV co-occurrence, with a repertoire-size bias correction applied to TCR pairs. In a later analysis, false discovery rates were estimated by permuting HLA or CMV assignments 20 times. In a later analysis, co-occurring TCRs were grouped using DBSCAN, and TCRdist sequence similarity was added for clustering within HLA-allele-positive subsets. For co-occurrence clustering, repertoires with fewer than 30,000 or more than 120,000 public chains were excluded, along with five or six repertoires with anomalous nucleotide sharing. Not all clones reach the TCRdb copy of this immuneACCESS table, which keeps in-frame sequences only. Checked studies attribute under half of the gap to unresolved V genes and leave the rest unexplained. From that table come the V and J calls and clone size; the DNA was used to work out D and trimming. This sample has 110,000 to 150,000 clones in its table, and about three quarters of those were observed once. Jointly, the top ten make up roughly 4.2% of the sample.

In total, 630 or so healthy bone marrow donors made up the cohort. At the time of sampling, all cohort members were nominally healthy, though unrecorded immune exposures were likely present. The donor was CMV seronegative and was included in the group of 352 seronegative cohort members. Every donor gave a peripheral blood sample, and the peripheral blood mononuclear cells from that sample were used for TCR beta sequencing. Genomic DNA extraction from the blood cell samples was performed with the Qiagen DNeasy Blood Extraction Kit. Regarding this clone: What antigen it recognizes has not been identified. Base-call qualities are not available, and no considerably larger clone is one nucleotide away.

The receptor comes from a male donor in good health and CMV-seronegative. Sequenced: PBMCs.

The nucleotide sequence is given as TGTGCCAGCAGTTTCAGGGGTGGGACAGCGAACACTGAAGCTTTCTTT. Its coded protein is CASSFRGGTANTEAFF. The sequence links TRBV27 to TRBJ1-1, and 7 bases in between align with TRBD1. CDR1 is given as MNHEY and CDR2 as SMNVEV, both from the germline V gene (reference sequence). The germline V end is reduced by 3 bases and the J end by 1 base; junction bases left unmatched: 8. The CDR3 runs 16 amino acids, cysteine and phenylalanine included. Only CDR3 DNA remains: 48 bases, in frame from the first base.